This TCR beta chain was sequenced in a study of blood T cell repertoires in COVID-19. About the research overall: T cells, B-cell-depleted T cells, or PBMCs provided the cDNA or gDNA that served as material.

Measured with immunoSEQ multiplex PCR; TCRdb has only the in-frame clones, and not every one. The sample has 35,000 to 50,000 clones, approximately 86% seen once; the top ten hold about 4%. CDR1 is DFQATT, CDR2 SNEGSKA, per germline (reference sequence). Deletions cut 3 bases from V and 8 bases from J, with 13 bases between. The length of the CDR3 is 12 residues. The origin of this receptor is a woman in her seventies with acute or convalescent COVID-19. The chain is built from TRBV20-1 and TRBJ1-2; possibly TRBD1 for D (6 bases). The sample consisted of peripheral blood. The CDR3 spells CSASVGTTGYTF. The CDR3 bases are TGCAGTGCTAGTGTGGGGACAACAGGCTACACCTTC.